The 21 T cell receptor beta chains reported below all come from one sample, sequenced in a study of T cell changes during pregnancy in multiple sclerosis. The data were produced by immunoSEQ multiplex PCR, yet TCRdb's version contains in-frame clones alone and is incomplete. The table has 20,000 or so clones, around 90% seen once. This sample comprised CD8+ T cells from peripheral blood mononuclear cells, obtained in the third trimester of pregnancy. The receptor source for this set is a female donor in good health, enrolled as a control in a pregnancy study.

This chain uses TRBV27 with TRBJ2-7, with 8 bases that match TRBD2. The V and J ends lost 8 bases and 4 bases, in that order; junction bases with no gene match: 10. Looked up from germline, CDR1 is MNHEY and CDR2 is SMNVEV (reference sequence). The CDR3 has 14 amino acids. CDR3 bases: TGTGCCAGCTCCCGGGGACTAGATCCTTACGAGCAGTACTTC. Amino acids: CASSRGLDPYEQYF.

V usage is TRBV27 and J usage is TRBJ2-1; 7 bases are shared with TRBD2. Germline CDR1 is MNHEY and CDR2 is SMNVEV (reference sequence). Trimming cost V 6 bases and J 8 bases; bases outside gene matches: 7. The CDR3 extends over 13 amino acids. The CDR3 DNA sequence: TGTGCCAGCAGCGGGAGGTCGCCCGATGAGCAGTTCTTC. Its protein product is CASSGRSPDEQFF.

The chain links TRBV6-1 to TRBJ2-3; 8 nucleotides match TRBD2. The germline gives CDR1 MNHNS, CDR2 SASEGT. The J segment lost 0 bases and the V segment lost 2 bases, leaving 7 bases of the junction unmatched. This CDR3 is built from 17 residues. The CDR3 DNA reads TGTGCCAGCAGTGAACGTGTCGGGAGGGCTAGCACAGATACGCAGTATTTT. The encoded protein is CASSERVGRASTDTQYF.

The rearrangement links TRBV19 to TRBJ1-5; no reliable D call. V was pared by 4 bases and J by 8 bases, with 12 bases between. The CDR3 is 13 residues long. From germline, CDR1 is LNHDA and CDR2 SQIVND (reference sequence). Written as DNA, the CDR3 is TGTGCCAGTAGTACAATCCCCCGGGAGCCCCAGCATTTT. Its protein is CASSTIPREPQHF.

This clone came up once. This chain uses TRBV19 with TRBJ1-1, with D hard to call. The germline V and J ends were trimmed by 2 bases and 1 base, with 2 bases remaining between them. CDR1 and CDR2 from the germline V gene are LNHDA and SQIVND (reference sequence). CDR3 length equals 12 residues. CDR3 in amino acids: CASSIQNTEAFF. The CDR3 coding sequence is TGTGCCAGTAGTATACAGAACACTGAAGCTTTCTTT. Full variable domain (rest looked up from reference TRBV19 and TRBJ1-1): DGGITQSPKYLFRKEGQNVTLSCEQNLNHDAMYWYRQDPGQGLRLIYYSQIVNDFQKGDIAEGYSVSREKKESFPLTVTSAQKNPTAFYLCASSIQNTEAFFGQGTRLTVV.

V usage is TRBV4-1 and J usage is TRBJ2-3; possibly TRBD1 for D (5 bases). Between the trimmed V and J ends, which lost 1 base and 2 bases, there was a span of 7 bases. CDR3 length equals 14 residues. CDR1 and CDR2 from the germline V gene are MGHRA and YSYEKL. CDR3 sequence: CASSQGQSTDTQYF. The CDR3 DNA sequence: TGCGCCAGCAGCCAAGGACAGTCCACAGATACGCAGTATTTT.

CDR3 in amino acids: CASSENWGTGDGYTF. CDR3 bases: TGTGCCAGCAGTGAAAACTGGGGGACAGGGGATGGCTACACCTTC. J is TRBJ1-2 and V is TRBV2; 10 bases align to TRBD1. V shed 2 bases, J shed 6 bases, and the junction held 6 bases outside the gene matches. Germline V gene lookup returns CDR1 SNHLY and CDR2 FYNNEI. The CDR3 runs to 15 residues.

The chain links TRBV5-4 to TRBJ2-5; D is perhaps TRBD2 (6 bases). Germline assignment: CDR1 SGHNT and CDR2 YYREEE (reference sequence). CDR3 length: 14 residues. The ends were cut back, 0 bases at V and 5 bases at J, with 11 bases in the middle. The CDR3 bases are TGTGCCAGCAGCTTGGCGACTAGTACTGAGACCCAGTACTTC. This translates into CASSLATSTETQYF.

CDR3 protein: CASSLQGNRFRTNEKLFF. The CDR3 DNA sequence: TGTGCCAGCAGCCTGCAGGGAAATCGGTTTAGGACTAATGAAAAACTGTTTTTT. The chain employs TRBV13 and TRBJ1-4; D may be TRBD1 (5 bases). Trimming removed 5 bases from V and 2 bases from J, with 21 bases in between. Germline lookup yields CDR1 PRHDT and CDR2 FYEKMQ (reference sequence). The CDR3 runs to 18 residues.

This rearrangement joins TRBV2 to TRBJ2-7; D not certain. CDR1 is SNHLY and CDR2 is FYNNEI in the germline V gene. This CDR3 has 11 residues. V was clipped by 6 bases and J by 4 bases, with 7 bases between them. Written as DNA, the CDR3 is TGTGCCAGCAGAACCGGTTACGAGCAGTACTTC. As protein: CASRTGYEQYF.

CDR3: CASTGISNQPQHF. DNA of the CDR3: TGTGCCAGCACCGGTATTAGCAATCAGCCCCAGCATTTT. This sequence joins TRBV28 and TRBJ1-5; D is ambiguous. Germline loops: CDR1 MDHEN, CDR2 SYDVKM. CDR3 size: 13 residues. Trimming shortened V by 7 bases and J by 0 bases, and 7 bases separated the two germline ends.

V usage is TRBV7-9 and J usage is TRBJ2-1, with D possibly matching TRBD2 (6 bases). This CDR3 has 13 amino acids. The germline V and J ends were trimmed by 2 bases and 10 bases, with 12 bases remaining between them. Germline V lookup: CDR1 SEHNR, CDR2 FQNEAQ (reference sequence). The CDR3 spells CASSLIAGPEQFF. The CDR3 DNA reads TGTGCCAGCAGCTTAATTGCGGGGCCGGAGCAGTTCTTC.

This chain uses TRBV7-4 with TRBJ2-1, with 10 bases lining up with TRBD2. CDR1 is SGHVT and CDR2 is SQSDAQ in the germline V gene. CDR3 size: 18 residues. J gave up 8 bases and V 5 bases, and 18 bases lay outside the gene matches. This chain's CDR3 is CASSARGLARIGGDEQFF. The CDR3 nucleotides are TGTGCCAGCAGCGCCCGGGGACTAGCGCGAATAGGGGGTGATGAGCAGTTCTTC. Full variable domain (outside the CDR3, taken from reference TRBV7-4 and TRBJ2-1): GAGVSQSPRYKVAKRGRDVALRCDSISGHVTLYWYRQTLGQGSEVLTYSQSDAQRDKSGRPSGRFSAERPERSVSTLKIQRTEQGDSAVYLCASSARGLARIGGDEQFFGPGTRLTVL.

J is TRBJ2-7 and V is TRBV28; D is possibly TRBD2 (5 bases). Germline V gene sequence: CDR1 MDHEN, CDR2 SYDVKM. V dropped 6 bases and J dropped 0 bases, with 15 bases sitting between them. The CDR3 covers 15 residues. The CDR3 DNA follows: TGTGCCAGCAGGGCAATAGCGACGGTCTCCTACGAGCAGTACTTC. Amino acids: CASRAIATVSYEQYF.

The chain is built from TRBV27 and TRBJ2-2; D perhaps matches TRBD2 (7 bases). This CDR3 is 15 amino acids long. In germline, CDR1 is MNHEY, CDR2 SMNVEV (reference sequence). V lost 8 bases, J lost 4 bases, and 17 bases lay in between. Here the CDR3 reads CASSPGGVVTGELFF. The CDR3 region has the DNA TGTGCCAGCTCACCGGGGGGCGTCGTCACCGGGGAGCTGTTTTTT.

The V call is TRBV7-6, the J call TRBJ2-2; no firm D call. Germline CDR1 SGHVS, CDR2 FNYEAQ. There are 14 residues in the CDR3. Trimming removed 4 bases from V and 1 base from J, with 7 bases in between. The CDR3 coding sequence is TGTGCCAGCAGCTATACAGTGAACACCGGGGAGCTGTTTTTT. Amino acid sequence: CASSYTVNTGELFF.

The rearrangement uses TRBV9 and TRBJ1-1; 9 bases align to TRBD1. CDR3 length: 12 residues. V trimming: 3 bases; J trimming: 11 bases; junction bases outside the gene matches: 5. The germline V gene encodes CDR1 SGDLS and CDR2 YYNGEE. The CDR3 coding sequence is TGTGCCAGCAGCGCGTGGGACAGGGAGGCTTTCTTT. It yields the protein CASSAWDREAFF.

V and J are TRBV19 and TRBJ2-3, with 9 bases that match TRBD2. V shed 3 bases, J shed 0 bases, and the junction held 7 bases outside the gene matches. The CDR3 is made up of 17 amino acids. CDR1 and CDR2 (germline): LNHDA, SQIVND (reference sequence). For the CDR3, the DNA is TGTGCCAGTAGTATGTGGCTAGCGGGGCTAAGCACAGATACGCAGTATTTT. Its translation: CASSMWLAGLSTDTQYF. Full variable domain (rest looked up from reference TRBV19 and TRBJ2-3): DGGITQSPKYLFRKEGQNVTLSCEQNLNHDAMYWYRQDPGQGLRLIYYSQIVNDFQKGDIAEGYSVSREKKESFPLTVTSAQKNPTAFYLCASSMWLAGLSTDTQYFGPGTRLTVL.

The chain is built from TRBV7-9 and TRBJ1-5, with TRBD1 identical over 7 bases. CDR3 length: 14 amino acids. V was pared by 4 bases and J by 2 bases, with 2 bases of the junction left unmatched. Germline loops: CDR1 SEHNR, CDR2 FQNEAQ (reference sequence). The CDR3 DNA sequence: TGTGCCAGCAGCTCCACAGGGGGCAATCAGCCCCAGCATTTT. Amino acid sequence: CASSSTGGNQPQHF.

The chain is built from TRBV11-3 and TRBJ2-3; 7 nucleotides align to TRBD1. Germline V gives CDR1 SGHNT, CDR2 YENEEA. With V trimmed by 5 bases and J by 2 bases, 10 bases remained unmatched. The CDR3 runs to 16 residues. DNA for the CDR3: TGTGCCAGCAGCCCAGCGACAGGGAAGGTCACAGATACGCAGTATTTT. Amino acids: CASSPATGKVTDTQYF.

This CDR3 is CSVNQGSYEQYF. The CDR3 DNA reads TGCAGCGTAAATCAGGGTTCCTACGAGCAGTACTTC. V usage is TRBV29-1 and J usage is TRBJ2-7, with D tentatively TRBD1 (5 bases). The germline V gene encodes CDR1 SQVTM and CDR2 ANQGSEA. Trimming pared 6 bases from V and 1 base from J, leaving 10 bases between. The CDR3 totals 12 residues.